This T cell receptor beta chain was captured in a study of Graves' ophthalmopathy and Graves' hyperthyroidism. General study points: The blood repertoire also included most expanded thyroid clonotypes above 0.001 frequency.

TCR beta CDR3 amplification used RNA transcripts. After a first-round RT-PCR with HTBI primers, a second-round multiplex PCR was run. TCRdb reprocessed the multiplex PCR reads with MiXCR, giving one entry per CDR3 protein. The sample lists 400,000 to 450,000 distinct CDR3 sequences, about 21% seen once, with roughly 3.2% in the top ten. Other autoimmune disease, uncontrolled infection, pregnancy and lactation led to exclusion. Clinical symptoms, serum thyroxine, TRAb, thyroid ultrasound and orbital computed tomography formed the basis of diagnosis. Many counts were recorded for this clonotype. Antigen specificity is unknown. The length of the CDR3 is 12 residues. V dropped 4 bases and J dropped 5 bases, with 9 bases sitting between them. Germline-derived CDR1 and CDR2 are MNHNS and SASEGT.

This chain links TRBV6-1 with TRBJ2-7, with a tentative D call TRBD2 (5 bases). The specimen sequenced was peripheral blood. This TCR came from a young woman with stable Graves' hyperthyroidism. CDR3 region: CASSGTAHEQYF. The CDR3 DNA sequence: TGTGCCAGCAGTGGGACTGCCCACGAGCAGTACTTC.